Listed here are 5 T cell receptor beta chains from one sample, sequenced in a study of cytomegalovirus exposure and HLA in healthy donors. Primers: 60 Vbeta forward and 13 Jbeta reverse. Produced via immunoSEQ multiplex PCR; TCRdb's table is partial and in-frame only. The table has approximately 100,000 clones, around 9.6% seen once. The sequenced sample was PBMCs. These receptors all come from a man in his fifties in good health and CMV-seropositive.

In its sample, this clone was seen a few times. The rearrangement joins TRBV6-1 to TRBJ1-1; tentative D call: TRBD1 (5 bases). There are 13 residues in the CDR3. V dropped 5 bases and J dropped 4 bases, with 11 bases sitting between them. From germline, CDR1 is MNHNS and CDR2 SASEGT. CDR3 amino acids: CASSSTGVTEAFF. For the CDR3, the DNA is TGTGCCAGCAGTTCCACGGGGGTCACTGAAGCTTTCTTT.

The genes are TRBV4-3 and TRBJ2-1, with 11 bases aligning to TRBD2. V was clipped by 0 bases and J by 6 bases; unmatched bases: 4. Germline lookup yields CDR1 LGHNA and CDR2 YSLEER. This CDR3 is 16 amino acids long. The CDR3 DNA follows: TGCGCCAGCAGCCAAGATCGACTAGCGGGGCTCAATGAGCAGTTCTTC. Translating gives CASSQDRLAGLNEQFF.

V gene TRBV28 combines with J gene TRBJ2-1; the match to TRBD2 covers 12 bases. Germline V gives CDR1 MDHEN, CDR2 SYDVKM. The V segment lost 2 bases and the J segment 9 bases; nucleotides outside the gene matches: 8. This CDR3 is built from 16 residues. The CDR3 protein is CASSLLLAGGPGEQFF. In DNA, the CDR3 is TGTGCCAGCAGTTTACTTCTAGCGGGAGGGCCCGGTGAGCAGTTCTTC.

The chain employs TRBV19 and TRBJ2-7, with unresolved D. From germline, CDR1 is LNHDA and CDR2 SQIVND (reference sequence). Trimming left V 4 bases short and J 3 bases short, with 4 bases between. There are 11 residues in the CDR3. In nucleotides, the CDR3 is TGTGCCAGTAGTAACAGCTACGAGCAGTACTTC. It specifies CASSNSYEQYF. Drawing the rest from reference TRBV19 and TRBJ2-7, the complete variable domain is DGGITQSPKYLFRKEGQNVTLSCEQNLNHDAMYWYRQDPGQGLRLIYYSQIVNDFQKGDIAEGYSVSREKKESFPLTVTSAQKNPTAFYLCASSNSYEQYFGPGTRLTVT.

This chain connects TRBV19 to TRBJ1-1, with 7 bases aligning to TRBD1. The V gene's germline CDR1 is LNHDA and CDR2 SQIVND (reference sequence). This CDR3 contains 15 residues. Losses at the gene ends were 7 bases for V and 1 base for J; bases not matched to a gene: 9. CDR3 sequence (DNA): TGTGCCAGTATACCGTTGGGACAGACGAACACTGAAGCTTTCTTT. Translation gives CASIPLGQTNTEAFF.